This passage covers 9 T cell receptor beta chains from one sample sequenced in a study of T cells in Graves' hyperthyroidism and ophthalmopathy. TCR beta CDR3 regions were amplified from RNA. The study used the HTBI primer set for a first-round RT-PCR of the TCR CDR3. TCRdb called the multiplex PCR reads again in MiXCR, with one record for every CDR3 protein. Counted here are over 650,000 distinct CDR3 sequences, 40% to 55% occurring once; the ten biggest clones make up more than 7%. Source material: peripheral blood or thyroid tissue (not recorded which). All receptors come from an adult man with Graves' disease, either hyperthyroidism or ophthalmopathy (not recorded which).

With respect to this clonotype: One end of the junction does not line up with germline, which may come from a read error. The rearrangement uses TRBV10-3 and TRBJ2-7, with D perhaps TRBD2 (7 bases). The CDR3 length is 17 residues. Germline V gives CDR1 ENHRY, CDR2 SYGVKD. The CDR3 nucleotides are TGTGCCAGCAGTCCCTATTGGGGGGGGGGCGGCTCATACGAGCAGTACTTC. Its protein is CASSPYWGGGGSYEQYF.

This sequence joins TRBV6-1 and TRBJ2-7; 8 bases align to TRBD1. Losses at the gene ends were 6 bases for V and 2 bases for J; bases not matched to a gene: 9. This CDR3 is 15 amino acids long. From germline, CDR1 is MNHNS and CDR2 SASEGT. The CDR3 DNA follows: TGTGCCAGCAGACAGAAGACAGGGGATCCCTACGAGCAGTACTTC. This sequence encodes CASRQKTGDPYEQYF.

A word on this clonotype: One end of the junction fails to match germline, which may point to a read error. CDR3 sequence: CATSFPRGGETQYF. Written as DNA, the CDR3 is TGTGCCACCAGCTTCCCCAGGGGTGGGGAGACCCAGTACTTC. The V gene is TRBV7-9, the J gene TRBJ2-5, with D maybe TRBD1 (6 bases). Germline CDR1 SEHNR, CDR2 FQNEAQ (reference sequence). The CDR3 spans 14 residues.

Notes on this clonotype: Given a much more abundant clone one base away, this may be a read error. The chain employs TRBV2 and TRBJ1-2; a possible D gene is TRBD1 (5 bases). V shed 3 bases and J shed 10 bases, with 9 bases lying between them. CDR1 SNHLY and CDR2 FYNNEI come from the germline V gene. The CDR3 length is 11 residues. The CDR3 bases are TGTGCCAGCAGTGAGACAGAGGCCTACACCTTC. Amino acids: CASSETEAYTF.

This chain links TRBV20-1 with TRBJ1-5; the D gene is possibly TRBD1 (6 bases). Per germline, CDR1 DFQATT and CDR2 SNEGSKA (reference sequence). The CDR3 is made up of 16 amino acids. V dropped 0 bases and J dropped 5 bases, with 17 bases sitting between them. The CDR3 sequence: CSARDPRQVSHQPQHF. The CDR3 bases are TGCAGTGCTAGAGACCCGAGACAGGTGTCACATCAGCCCCAGCATTTT.

The chain couples TRBV25-1 to TRBJ1-5; D ambiguous. Germline-derived CDR1 and CDR2 are MGHDK and SYGVNS. The CDR3 runs to 14 residues. V was cut by 11 bases and J by 4 bases, with 18 bases left in between. CDR3 bases: TGTGCCGGCTTAATTATGATGGGGAATCAGCCCCAGCATTTT. Translated, it gives CAGLIMMGNQPQHF.

The chain recombines TRBV7-9 with TRBJ1-1, with D maybe TRBD1 (6 bases). The V end lost 5 bases, the J end lost 4 bases, and 23 bases lay between the germline ends. Germline CDR1 SEHNR, CDR2 FQNEAQ (reference sequence). This CDR3 spans 17 amino acids. The CDR3 DNA follows: TGTGCCAGCAGCAACGGGGGGGGAACAGGGATCGTCACTGAAGCTTTCTTT. This translates into CASSNGGGTGIVTEAFF.

The chain is built from TRBV4-3 and TRBJ2-5, with D possibly being TRBD1 (6 bases). CDR1 is LGHNA, CDR2 YSLEER, per germline. V gave up 4 bases and J gave up 1 base, with 13 bases separating them. The CDR3 is 15 residues long. CDR3 sequence (DNA): TGCGCCAGCAGCCGCCTACGGACAGCCCAAGAGACCCAGTACTTC. Translation gives CASSRLRTAQETQYF.

The J gene is TRBJ1-1, the V gene TRBV7-2; D gene unclear. Trimming left V 3 bases short and J 6 bases short, with 5 bases between. This CDR3 is built from 11 residues. The germline V gene has CDR1 SGHTA and CDR2 FQGNSA. CDR3 amino acids: CASSLVSEAFF. CDR3 nucleotides: TGTGCCAGCAGCTTGGTCTCTGAAGCTTTCTTT.